The source of this TCR beta chain is a study of blood T cells in healthy people across ages. The use of a sample-barcoded 5' primer and a J-beta primer mix characterized a second PCR of roughly 7 to 11 cycles. Each cDNA molecule received a tag from a template-switch adaptor that had 12 random nucleotides. TCRdb reprocessed the 5' RACE reads via MiXCR and lists one record per CDR3 protein. Among about 1.1 million distinct CDR3 sequences, 35% to 40% were seen once, and the ten largest hold roughly 13%. Looked up from germline, CDR1 is MGHRA and CDR2 is YSYEKL. Trimming left V 3 bases short and J 3 bases short, with 14 bases between. CDR3 size: 15 residues. This clonotype has a handful of counts. Its target is not known. Regarding the study as a whole: For the donors, CMV status was unknown and possibly confounded expanded clonotype changes. Unsorted PBMCs prevented conclusive naive versus antigen-experienced comparison.

Each sample provided at least 6 micrograms of extracted total RNA. V is TRBV4-1 and J is TRBJ1-2; unclear D gene. The TCR sequence derives from a man between 18 and 35 years old in good health. Sequenced sample: blood. This chain's CDR3 is CASSHADIRHYGYTF. Written as DNA, the CDR3 is TGCGCCAGCAGCCATGCCGACATACGCCACTATGGCTACACCTTC.